Shown below are 29 T cell receptor beta chains from a single sample sequenced in a study of blood T cell repertoires in COVID-19. Libraries were prepared by immunoSEQ multiplex PCR; TCRdb keeps only in-frame clonotypes and omits some of them. This table holds 150,000 to 200,000 clones, around 84% found once. The source material was peripheral blood. All receptors derive from a woman in her 70s with COVID-19, enrolled during active disease.

The V and J genes are TRBV3-1 (or the pseudogene TRBV3-2) and TRBJ2-2; 8 bases are shared with TRBD1. Per the germline V gene, CDR1 is LGHDT and CDR2 is YNNKEL (reference sequence). The CDR3 is made up of 15 amino acids. V trimming: 4 bases; J trimming: 6 bases; junction bases outside the gene matches: 7. The CDR3 sequence is CASSPNRGSAGELFF. In nucleotides, the CDR3 is TGTGCCAGCAGCCCGAACAGGGGGTCGGCCGGGGAGCTGTTTTTT.

The chain couples TRBV5-5 to TRBJ2-1; D gene ambiguous. The CDR3 covers 16 residues. The V and J ends lost 7 bases and 9 bases respectively, with 26 bases between them. Looked up from germline, CDR1 is SGHKS and CDR2 is YYEKEE (reference sequence). The CDR3 loop reads CASPRQPGQSSSEQFF. CDR3 in DNA: TGTGCCAGCCCCCGCCAGCCAGGCCAGTCTTCGAGTGAGCAGTTCTTC.

J is TRBJ2-7 and V is TRBV12-3 or TRBV12-4; D uncertain. The CDR3 covers 13 residues. V dropped 6 bases and J dropped 6 bases, with 15 bases sitting between them. The CDR3 DNA sequence: TGTGCCAGCAGCCAGGTGCATTACGGCGAGCAGTACTTC. This sequence encodes CASSQVHYGEQYF.

In this sample, this clone turned up once. The chain links TRBV5-6 to TRBJ1-2; no definite D call. This CDR3 is 14 amino acids long. V lost 4 bases and J lost 6, with 16 bases in between. Germline V gene data show CDR1 as SGHDT and CDR2 as YYEEEE. This chain's CDR3 is CASSRPRGYDGYTF. CDR3 nucleotides: TGTGCCAGCAGCCGTCCACGGGGATACGATGGCTACACCTTC.

As regards this clone: Germline is not matched at one junction end, which may reflect a read error. CDR3 protein: CASCLRGNTEAFF. CDR3 coding DNA: TGCGCCAGCTGCTTAAGGGGTAACACTGAAGCTTTCTTT. V gene TRBV5-1 combines with J gene TRBJ1-1; a weak D match, TRBD1 (5 bases). The CDR3 covers 13 residues. The germline gives CDR1 SGHRS, CDR2 YFSETQ. Based on the CDR3 plus reference TRBV5-1 and TRBJ1-1, the full variable domain is KAGVTQTPRYLIKTRGQQVTLSCSPISGHRSVSWYQQTPGQGLQFLFEYFSETQRNKGNFPGRFSGRQFSNSRSEMNVSTLELGDSALYLCASCLRGNTEAFFGQGTRLTVV.

V usage is TRBV29-1 and J usage is TRBJ2-5; weak D call: TRBD2 (5 bases). V was cut by 1 base and J by 1 base, with 10 bases left in between. Looked up from germline, CDR1 is SQVTM and CDR2 is ANQGSEA. This CDR3 comprises 14 residues. Here the CDR3 reads CSVEGGQSQETQYF. The CDR3 DNA reads TGCAGCGTTGAAGGAGGGCAGAGCCAAGAGACCCAGTACTTC.

The chain has TRBV27 and TRBJ1-2; D possibly corresponds to TRBD1 (5 bases). CDR3 size: 13 residues. The ends were cut back, 1 base at V and 7 bases at J, with 10 bases in the middle. Germline V CDR1 and CDR2: MNHEY, SMNVEV (reference sequence). The CDR3: CASSLWRGSGYTF. CDR3 coding DNA: TGTGCCAGCAGTTTATGGCGGGGGTCTGGCTACACCTTC.

The chain is built from TRBV11-1 and TRBJ2-7, with D possibly matching TRBD2 (6 bases). The CDR3 is 11 residues long. The V and J ends lost 8 bases and 7 bases respectively, with 12 bases between them. The germline V gene encodes CDR1 SGHAT and CDR2 FQDESV (reference sequence). DNA of the CDR3: TGTGCCAGCGGAGGGTCGGGGGAGCAGTACTTC. As protein: CASGGSGEQYF.

This chain uses TRBV27 with TRBJ2-7, with D unclear. V was pared by 5 bases and J by 0 bases, with 11 bases between. This CDR3 comprises 14 residues. Germline CDR1 reads MNHEY; CDR2 reads SMNVEV (reference sequence). The CDR3 loop is CASSARGLSYEQYF. The DNA for the CDR3 is TGTGCCAGCAGTGCTCGCGGCCTCTCCTACGAGCAGTACTTC.

This clone came up once. This sequence joins TRBV18 and TRBJ1-1, with no clear D. The CDR3 is made up of 12 amino acids. Per the germline V gene, CDR1 is KGHSH and CDR2 is LQKENI. V lost 3 bases and J 4 bases, leaving 6 bases between the germline ends. The CDR3 nucleotides read TGTGCCAGCTCACCGGCGGGCACTGAAGCTTTCTTT. It translates to CASSPAGTEAFF.

The rearrangement joins TRBV6-5 to TRBJ1-1; 7 positions agree with TRBD1. After removal of 4 bases from V and 9 bases from J, the junction contained 8 bases not matched to a gene. Germline lookup yields CDR1 MNHEY and CDR2 SVGAGI. The CDR3 is 13 amino acids. In DNA form, the CDR3 reads TGTGCCAGCAGTTCGATACAGGGGACTCAAGCTTTCTTT. Translated: CASSSIQGTQAFF.

The rearrangement joins TRBV19 to TRBJ1-3, with D unresolved. CDR1 and CDR2 from the germline V gene are LNHDA and SQIVND (reference sequence). V was clipped by 5 bases and J by 4 bases, with 6 bases between them. This CDR3 has 12 residues. The CDR3 loop reads CASSPQGNTIYF. DNA for the CDR3: TGTGCCAGTAGTCCCCAAGGAAACACCATATATTTT.

This chain uses TRBV15 with TRBJ2-7; possibly TRBD1 for D (7 bases). The V end was cut by 1 base, the J end by 3 bases, with 19 bases between. Per the germline V gene, CDR1 is LNHNV and CDR2 is YYDKDF (reference sequence). There are 17 residues in the CDR3. CDR3 in amino acids: CATSRATPGGPYYEQYF. The CDR3 DNA follows: TGTGCCACCAGCAGAGCAACACCAGGGGGGCCGTACTACGAGCAGTACTTC.

The chain carries TRBV5-4 and TRBJ1-1, with 7 bases lining up with TRBD1. The V gene's germline CDR1 is SGHNT and CDR2 YYREEE (reference sequence). Trimming at V came to 1 base and at J to 5 bases, leaving 5 bases not matched to a gene. The CDR3 loop spans 14 amino acids. The CDR3 spells CASSLKGAGTEAFF. CDR3 nucleotide sequence: TGTGCCAGCAGCTTGAAGGGGGCGGGAACTGAAGCTTTCTTT.

The chain combines TRBV30 with TRBJ1-6; TRBD1 aligns across 8 bases. The CDR3 runs to 13 residues. The V segment lost 4 bases and the J segment 8 bases; nucleotides outside the gene matches: 4. The germline V gene encodes CDR1 GTSNPN and CDR2 SVGIG (reference sequence). The CDR3 region has the DNA TGTGCCTGGACTGTACAGGGGGATTCACCCCTCCACTTT. This codes for CAWTVQGDSPLHF.

On this clone: Other DNA sequences in the same sample also yield this CDR3. The chain uses TRBV27 and TRBJ1-2, with TRBD1 matching 7 bases. CDR3 length: 14 amino acids. Germline V gives CDR1 MNHEY, CDR2 SMNVEV (reference sequence). With V trimmed by 3 bases and J by 1 base, 2 bases remained unmatched. The CDR3 coding sequence is TGTGCCAGCAGTTTCGACAGGGTTAACTATGGCTACACCTTC. This translates into CASSFDRVNYGYTF.

The sample holds one count of this clone. V and J are TRBV30 and TRBJ1-5; D gene ambiguous. CDR3 size: 14 residues. Deletions cut 5 bases from V and 0 bases from J, with 11 bases between. Looked up from germline, CDR1 is GTSNPN and CDR2 is SVGIG (reference sequence). In DNA, the CDR3 is TGTGCCTGGCGAAACAAGTTTAGCAATCAGCCCCAGCATTTT. Translation gives CAWRNKFSNQPQHF. The full variable domain, completed using reference TRBV30 and TRBJ1-5, is SQTIHQWPATLVQPVGSPLSLECTVEGTSNPNLYWYRQAAGRGLQLLFYSVGIGQISSEVPQNLSASRPQDRQFILSSKKLLLSDSGFYLCAWRNKFSNQPQHFGDGTRLSIL.

The chain combines TRBV29-1 with TRBJ1-1; D gene ambiguous. The CDR3 consists of 11 residues. V was pared by 8 bases and J by 4 bases, with 11 bases between. The germline CDR1 and CDR2 sequences are SQVTM and ANQGSEA. Here the CDR3 DNA reads TGCAGCTCGACTAGTGTCACTGAAGCTTTCTTT. This codes for CSSTSVTEAFF.

The chain's CDR3 is CASSIKLAGARSEQYV. CDR3 nucleotide sequence: TGTGCCAGCAGCATAAAACTAGCGGGGGCCCGAAGCGAGCAGTACGTC. This chain joins TRBV7-8 and TRBJ2-7; 11 bases are shared with TRBD2. With V trimmed by 5 bases and J by 6 bases, 12 bases remained unmatched. The germline V gene has CDR1 SGHVS and CDR2 FQNEAQ. The CDR3 is 16 amino acids.

The chain recombines TRBV6-5 with TRBJ1-5; no clear D. Trimming shortened V by 3 bases and J by 0 bases, and 3 bases separated the two germline ends. The CDR3 runs to 13 residues. Germline V lookup: CDR1 MNHEY, CDR2 SVGAGI. Written as DNA, the CDR3 is TGTGCCAGCAGTTATAGTAGCAATCAGCCCCAGCATTTT. It yields the protein CASSYSSNQPQHF.

The rearrangement links TRBV6-1 to TRBJ1-6; D ambiguous. The germline V gene has CDR1 MNHNS and CDR2 SASEGT. The CDR3 has 16 residues. V was shortened by 2 bases and J by 0 bases, with 8 bases between the two germline ends. Here the CDR3 reads CASSEYVSSYNSPLHF. The CDR3 DNA reads TGTGCCAGCAGTGAATATGTGAGCTCCTATAATTCACCCCTCCACTTT.

The chain is built from TRBV27 and TRBJ2-1; weak D call: TRBD2 (6 bases). V was shortened by 5 bases and J by 7 bases, with 21 bases between the two germline ends. CDR1 and CDR2 (germline): MNHEY, SMNVEV (reference sequence). The CDR3 spans 16 residues. CDR3 sequence (DNA): TGTGCCAGCAGTCCCGCCGGGACTTTCCCCAGAAATGAGCAGTTCTTC. Its protein is CASSPAGTFPRNEQFF.

The V gene is TRBV7-8, the J gene TRBJ1-1; D call uncertain. V was trimmed by 5 bases and J by 10 bases, leaving 14 bases between them. The CDR3 is 12 residues long. Per the germline V gene, CDR1 is SGHVS and CDR2 is FQNEAQ. The CDR3 DNA follows: TGTGCCAGCAGCCCGTACGGGTATACAGCTTTCTTT. As protein: CASSPYGYTAFF.

The rearrangement links TRBV30 to TRBJ2-7, with 9 bases aligning to TRBD1. The ends lost 0 bases at V and 6 bases at J; junction bases unmatched: 3. Germline assignment: CDR1 GTSNPN and CDR2 SVGIG (reference sequence). This CDR3 is built from 13 residues. This CDR3 reads CAWSVQGATEQYV. Written as DNA, the CDR3 is TGTGCCTGGAGTGTACAGGGGGCGACCGAGCAGTACGTC.

This clone showed up just a few times. The V call is TRBV18, the J call TRBJ1-2, with 9 bases identical to TRBD1. This CDR3 spans 14 amino acids. CDR1 and CDR2 from the germline V gene are KGHSH and LQKENI. V was pared by 3 bases and J by 4 bases, with 3 bases of the junction left unmatched. The CDR3 region has the DNA TGTGCCAGCTCACCGGGACAGGGTGTCTATGGCTACACCTTC. The encoded protein is CASSPGQGVYGYTF.

The V call is TRBV4-1, the J call TRBJ1-2, with a possible D match to TRBD1 (5 bases). The CDR3 runs to 15 residues. Between the trimmed V and J ends, which lost 2 bases and 3 bases, there was a span of 13 bases. CDR1 and CDR2 from the germline V gene are MGHRA and YSYEKL. CDR3 bases: TGCGCCAGCAGCCAACCGGGACTCGATTACTATGGCTACACCTTC. Amino acid sequence: CASSQPGLDYYGYTF.

CDR3 protein: CASSFTTGVPDTQYF. The CDR3 DNA sequence: TGTGCCAGCAGCTTCACCACAGGGGTCCCAGATACGCAGTATTTT. The genes are TRBV11-2 and TRBJ2-3; 7 bases agree with TRBD1. Trimming removed 3 bases from V and 4 bases from J; junction bases left unmatched: 7. Germline V CDR1 and CDR2: SGHAT, FQNNGV. This CDR3 is built from 15 residues.

The V and J genes are TRBV9 and TRBJ2-1; TRBD1 is a possible D gene (5 bases). The CDR3 contains 15 residues. Trimming took 3 bases from V and 9 from J, leaving 19 bases between them. Germline CDR1 SGDLS, CDR2 YYNGEE. As DNA, the CDR3 is TGTGCCAGCAGCGACGGCAGGGCTGTGGTAGGTGAGCAGTTCTTC. Protein: CASSDGRAVVGEQFF.

The chain employs TRBV6-5 and TRBJ2-1; D not certain. V lost 4 bases and J lost 10, with 11 bases in between. CDR1 and CDR2 from the germline V gene are MNHEY and SVGAGI. This CDR3 comprises 12 residues. CDR3 in DNA: TGTGCCAGCAGTTCCACTAATCGCGAGCAGTTCTTC. This encodes CASSSTNREQFF.